This entry describes one T cell receptor (beta chain). Germline CDR1 is SGHRS and CDR2 is YFSETQ. CDR3 length: 14 residues. Trimming shortened V by 5 bases and J by 5 bases, and 14 bases separated the two germline ends. Original handling: Quantification of nucleated cells was approximated via reference gene primer amplification. Sequencing was performed with immunoSEQ multiplex PCR; in TCRdb, only in-frame clones are kept and a portion is missing. That table supplies the V and J calls and clone size; D and trimming were determined from the DNA. The sample has about 140,000 clones, around 80% seen once. The sample comes from a study of blood T cell repertoires in COVID-19. Study in general: Samples came from the United States, Italy and Spain, spanning acute and convalescent COVID-19.

The TCR sequence derives from a woman aged 80 or over with active or convalescent COVID-19. The specimen sequenced was peripheral blood. J is TRBJ1-5 and V is TRBV5-1; maybe TRBD1 (5 bases). CDR3 nucleotides: TGCGCCAGCAGGGAAGGGGTAAGGGATCAGCCCCAGCATTTT. Its translation is CASREGVRDQPQHF.